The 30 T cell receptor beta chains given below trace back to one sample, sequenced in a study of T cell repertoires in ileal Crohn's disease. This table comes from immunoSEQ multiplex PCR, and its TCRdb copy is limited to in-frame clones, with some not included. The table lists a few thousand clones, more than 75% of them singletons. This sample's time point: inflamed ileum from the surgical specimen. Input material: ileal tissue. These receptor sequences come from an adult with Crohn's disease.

For the CDR3, the DNA is TGTGCCAGCAGCTCCTCTGGGGCCAACGTCCTGACTTTC. Its protein is CASSSSGANVLTF. The chain has TRBV7-9 and TRBJ2-6; D is unclear. V was shortened by 4 bases and J by 0 bases, with 1 base between the two germline ends. This CDR3 has 13 residues. In germline, CDR1 is SEHNR, CDR2 FQNEAQ (reference sequence). Full variable domain (outside the CDR3, taken from reference TRBV7-9 and TRBJ2-6): DTGVSQNPRHKITKRGQNVTFRCDPISEHNRLYWYRQTLGQGPEFLTYFQNEAQLEKSRLLSDRFSAERPKGSFSTLEIQRTEQGDSAMYLCASSSSGANVLTFGAGSRLTVL.

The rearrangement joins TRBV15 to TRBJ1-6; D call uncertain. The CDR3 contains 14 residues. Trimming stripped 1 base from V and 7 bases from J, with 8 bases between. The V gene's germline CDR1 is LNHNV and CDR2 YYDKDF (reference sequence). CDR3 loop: CATSRGDSNSPLHF. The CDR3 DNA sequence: TGTGCCACCAGCAGAGGAGACTCAAATTCACCCCTCCACTTT.

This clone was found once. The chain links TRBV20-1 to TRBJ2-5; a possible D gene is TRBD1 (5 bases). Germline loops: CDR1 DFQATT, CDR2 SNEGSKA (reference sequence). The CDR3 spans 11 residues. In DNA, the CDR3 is TGCAGCGGTCAGGGCCAAGAGACCCAGTACTTC. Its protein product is CSGQGQETQYF.

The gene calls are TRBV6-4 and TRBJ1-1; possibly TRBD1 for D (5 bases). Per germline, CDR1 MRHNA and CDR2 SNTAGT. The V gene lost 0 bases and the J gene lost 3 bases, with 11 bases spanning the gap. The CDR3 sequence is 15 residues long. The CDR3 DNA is TGTGCCAGCAGTGACTCCTGGGGAGGGGACACTGAAGCTTTCTTT. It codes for CASSDSWGGDTEAFF.

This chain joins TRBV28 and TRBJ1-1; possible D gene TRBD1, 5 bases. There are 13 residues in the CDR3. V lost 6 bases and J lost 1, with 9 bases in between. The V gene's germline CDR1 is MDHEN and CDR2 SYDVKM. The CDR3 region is CASSKRGNTEAFF. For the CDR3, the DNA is TGTGCCAGCAGCAAAAGGGGGAACACTGAAGCTTTCTTT.

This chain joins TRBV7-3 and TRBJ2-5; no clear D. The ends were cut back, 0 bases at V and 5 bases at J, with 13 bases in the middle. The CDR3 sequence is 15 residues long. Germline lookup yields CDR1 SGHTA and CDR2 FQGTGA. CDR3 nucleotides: TGTGCCAGCAGCTTAACGCCCTCCTCGATGGAGACCCAGTACTTC. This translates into CASSLTPSSMETQYF.

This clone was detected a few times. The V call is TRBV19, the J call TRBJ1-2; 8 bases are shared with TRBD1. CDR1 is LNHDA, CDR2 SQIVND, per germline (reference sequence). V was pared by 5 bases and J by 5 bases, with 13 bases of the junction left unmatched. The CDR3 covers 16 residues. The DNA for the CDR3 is TGTGCCAGTAGTCAAAGCCAGGGGGCGGATTTTTATGGCTACACCTTC. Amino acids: CASSQSQGADFYGYTF.

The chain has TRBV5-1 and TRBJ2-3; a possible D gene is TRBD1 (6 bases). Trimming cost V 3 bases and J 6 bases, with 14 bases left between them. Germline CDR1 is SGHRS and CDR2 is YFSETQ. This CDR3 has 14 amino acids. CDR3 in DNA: TGCGCCAGCAGCTCGACAGGAGGTTCGGATACGCAGTATTTT. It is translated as CASSSTGGSDTQYF.

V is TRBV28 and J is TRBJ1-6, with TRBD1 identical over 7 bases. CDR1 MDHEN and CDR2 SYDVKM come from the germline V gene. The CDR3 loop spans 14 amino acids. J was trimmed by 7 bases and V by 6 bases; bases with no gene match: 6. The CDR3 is CASSVGGGNSPLHF. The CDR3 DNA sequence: TGTGCCAGCAGCGTAGGGGGCGGGAATTCACCCCTCCACTTT.

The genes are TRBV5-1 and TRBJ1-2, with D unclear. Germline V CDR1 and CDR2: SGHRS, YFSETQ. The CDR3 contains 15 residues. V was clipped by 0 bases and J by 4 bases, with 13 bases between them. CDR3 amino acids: CASSLGQDPGYGYTF. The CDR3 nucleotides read TGCGCCAGCAGCTTGGGGCAGGACCCCGGCTATGGCTACACCTTC.

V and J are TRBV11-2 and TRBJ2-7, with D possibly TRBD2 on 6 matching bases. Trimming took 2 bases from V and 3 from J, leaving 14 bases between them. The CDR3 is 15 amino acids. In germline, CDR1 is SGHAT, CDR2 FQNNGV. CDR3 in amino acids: CASSLSGGDDYEQYF. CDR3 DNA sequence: TGTGCCAGCAGCTTAAGTGGAGGGGACGACTACGAGCAGTACTTC.

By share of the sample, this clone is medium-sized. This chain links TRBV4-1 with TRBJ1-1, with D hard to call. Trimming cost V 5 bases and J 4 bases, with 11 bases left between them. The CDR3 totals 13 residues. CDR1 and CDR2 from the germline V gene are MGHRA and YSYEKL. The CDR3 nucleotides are TGCGCCAGCAGCTCCTCGTTGGGCACTGAAGCTTTCTTT. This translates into CASSSSLGTEAFF.

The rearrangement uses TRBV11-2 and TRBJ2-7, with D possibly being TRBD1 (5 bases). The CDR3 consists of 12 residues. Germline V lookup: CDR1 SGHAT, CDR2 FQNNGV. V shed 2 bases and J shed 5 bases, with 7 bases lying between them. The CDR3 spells CASSLLGDEQYF. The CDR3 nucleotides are TGTGCCAGCAGCTTATTAGGGGACGAGCAGTACTTC.

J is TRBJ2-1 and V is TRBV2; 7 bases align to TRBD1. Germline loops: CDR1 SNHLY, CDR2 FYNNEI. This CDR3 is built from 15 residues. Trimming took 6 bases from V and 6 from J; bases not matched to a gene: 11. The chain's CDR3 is CASRVDRVAFNEQFF. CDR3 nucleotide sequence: TGTGCCAGCAGGGTTGACAGGGTCGCTTTCAATGAGCAGTTCTTC.

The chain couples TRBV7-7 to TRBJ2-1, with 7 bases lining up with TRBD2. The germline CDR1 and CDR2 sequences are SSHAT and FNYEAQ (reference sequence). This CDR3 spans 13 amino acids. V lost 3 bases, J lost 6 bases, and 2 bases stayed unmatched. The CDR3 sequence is CASSFGGGNEQFF. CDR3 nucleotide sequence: TGTGCCAGCAGCTTTGGCGGGGGCAATGAGCAGTTCTTC.

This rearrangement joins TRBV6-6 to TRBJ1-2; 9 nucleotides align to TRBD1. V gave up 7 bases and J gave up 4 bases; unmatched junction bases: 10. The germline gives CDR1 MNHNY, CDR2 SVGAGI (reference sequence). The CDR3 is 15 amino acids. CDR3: CASNTRDRDTYGYTF. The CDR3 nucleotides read TGTGCCAGCAACACAAGGGACAGGGATACCTATGGCTACACCTTC.

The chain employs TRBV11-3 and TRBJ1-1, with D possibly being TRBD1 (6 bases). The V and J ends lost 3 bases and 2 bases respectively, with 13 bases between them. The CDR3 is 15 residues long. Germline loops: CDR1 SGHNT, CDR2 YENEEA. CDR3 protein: CASSLAGAANTEAFF. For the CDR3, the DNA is TGTGCCAGCAGCTTGGCGGGGGCAGCTAACACTGAAGCTTTCTTT.

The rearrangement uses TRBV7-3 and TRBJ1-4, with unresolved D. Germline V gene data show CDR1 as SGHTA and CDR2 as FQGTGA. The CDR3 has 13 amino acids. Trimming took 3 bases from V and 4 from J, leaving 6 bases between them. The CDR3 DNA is TGTGCCAGCAGCTTCGCAGTTAATGAAAAACTGTTTTTT. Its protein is CASSFAVNEKLFF. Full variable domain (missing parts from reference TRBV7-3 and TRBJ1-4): GAGVSQTPSNKVTEKGKYVELRCDPISGHTALYWYRQSLGQGPEFLIYFQGTGAADDSGLPNDRFFAVRPEGSVSTLKIQRTERGDSAVYLCASSFAVNEKLFFGSGTQLSVL.

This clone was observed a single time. The CDR3 is CASSLSGSWNTEAFF. The CDR3 nucleotides read TGCGCCAGCAGCTTGAGCGGTAGTTGGAACACTGAAGCTTTCTTT. This chain links TRBV5-1 with TRBJ1-1; the D is unclear. The CDR3 consists of 15 residues. The V end lost 1 base, the J end lost 1 base, and 11 bases lay between the germline ends. Germline loops: CDR1 SGHRS, CDR2 YFSETQ.

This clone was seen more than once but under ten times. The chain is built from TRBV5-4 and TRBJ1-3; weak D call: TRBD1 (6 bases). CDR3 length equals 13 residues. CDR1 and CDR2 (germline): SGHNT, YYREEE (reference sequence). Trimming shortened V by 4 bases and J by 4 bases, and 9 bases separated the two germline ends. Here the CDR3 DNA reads TGTGCCAGCAGCCTGACAGGAGGAAACACCATATATTTT. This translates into CASSLTGGNTIYF.

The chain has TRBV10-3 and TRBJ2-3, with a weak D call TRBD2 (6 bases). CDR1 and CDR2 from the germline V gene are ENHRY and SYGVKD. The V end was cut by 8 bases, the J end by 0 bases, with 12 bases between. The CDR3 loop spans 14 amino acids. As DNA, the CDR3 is TGTGCCATCGCGGCAGGGAGGAGCACAGATACGCAGTATTTT. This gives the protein CAIAAGRSTDTQYF.

In nucleotides, the CDR3 is TGTGCCAGCAGGCGCGGACAGAAGCAGAGTGGCTACACCTTC. Residues: CASRRGQKQSGYTF. V is TRBV28 and J is TRBJ1-2; maybe TRBD1 (6 bases). The V gene's germline CDR1 is MDHEN and CDR2 SYDVKM. The CDR3 spans 14 residues. Trimming stripped 6 bases from V and 7 bases from J, with 18 bases between.

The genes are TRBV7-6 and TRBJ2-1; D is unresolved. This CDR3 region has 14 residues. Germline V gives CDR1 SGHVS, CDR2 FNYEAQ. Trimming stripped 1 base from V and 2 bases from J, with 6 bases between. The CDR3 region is CASSLVGPYNEQFF. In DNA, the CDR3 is TGTGCCAGCAGCTTAGTTGGGCCCTACAATGAGCAGTTCTTC.

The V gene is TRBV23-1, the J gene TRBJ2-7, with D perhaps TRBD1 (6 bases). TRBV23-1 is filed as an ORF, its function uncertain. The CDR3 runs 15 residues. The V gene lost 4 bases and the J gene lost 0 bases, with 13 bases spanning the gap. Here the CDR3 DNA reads TGCGCCAGCAGTCTCAGAACAGGGTACTCCTACGAGCAGTACTTC. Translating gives CASSLRTGYSYEQYF.

The CDR3 loop is CASSTLATRQATDTQYF. Here the CDR3 DNA reads TGTGCCAGCAGCACCCTGGCGACCAGACAGGCCACAGATACGCAGTATTTT. The chain joins TRBV21-1 to TRBJ2-3; TRBD1 is taken as the D call from the table, unchecked against the DNA. TRBV21-1 is a known pseudogene. The CDR3 is 17 amino acids.

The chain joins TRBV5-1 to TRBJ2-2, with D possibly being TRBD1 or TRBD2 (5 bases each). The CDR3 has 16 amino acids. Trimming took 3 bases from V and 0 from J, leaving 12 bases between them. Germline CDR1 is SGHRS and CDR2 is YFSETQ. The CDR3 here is CASSSRDGSNTGELFF. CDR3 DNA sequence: TGCGCCAGCAGCTCCAGGGACGGCTCGAACACCGGGGAGCTGTTTTTT.

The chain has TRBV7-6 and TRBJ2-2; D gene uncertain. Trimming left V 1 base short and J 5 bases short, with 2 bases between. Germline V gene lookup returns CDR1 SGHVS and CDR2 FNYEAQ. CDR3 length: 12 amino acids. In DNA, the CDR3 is TGTGCCAGCAGCTTAGAGACCGGGGAGCTGTTTTTT. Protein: CASSLETGELFF.

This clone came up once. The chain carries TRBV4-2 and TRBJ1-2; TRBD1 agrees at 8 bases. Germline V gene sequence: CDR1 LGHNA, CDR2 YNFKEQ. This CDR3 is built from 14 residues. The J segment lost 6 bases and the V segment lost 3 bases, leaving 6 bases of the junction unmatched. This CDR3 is CASSHPQGADGYTF. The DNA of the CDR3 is TGTGCCAGCAGCCACCCCCAGGGGGCTGATGGCTACACCTTC.

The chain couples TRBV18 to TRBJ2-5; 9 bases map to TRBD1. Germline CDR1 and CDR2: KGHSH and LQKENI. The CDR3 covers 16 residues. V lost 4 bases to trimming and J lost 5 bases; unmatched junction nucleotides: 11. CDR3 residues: CASSLQQGALRETQYF. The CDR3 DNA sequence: TGTGCCAGCTCACTTCAACAGGGGGCGCTTCGGGAGACCCAGTACTTC. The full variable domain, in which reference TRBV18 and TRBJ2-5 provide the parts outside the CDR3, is NAGVMQNPRHLVRRRGQEARLRCSPMKGHSHVYWYRQLPEEGLKFMVYLQKENIIDESGMPKERFSAEFPKEGPSILRIQQVVRGDSAAYFCASSLQQGALRETQYFGPGTRLLVL.

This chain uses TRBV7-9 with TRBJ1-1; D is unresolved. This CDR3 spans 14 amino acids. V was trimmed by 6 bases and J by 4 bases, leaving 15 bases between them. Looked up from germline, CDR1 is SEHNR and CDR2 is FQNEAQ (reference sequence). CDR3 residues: CASRDRLSSTEAFF. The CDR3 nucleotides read TGTGCCAGCAGAGACCGTTTAAGCTCCACTGAAGCTTTCTTT.